Each of the 3 T cell receptor beta chains below was sequenced from the same sample in a study of shared T cell receptors in the human thymus. The table came from immunoSEQ multiplex PCR; TCRdb's copy has only in-frame clones and leaves some out. Among hundreds of thousands of clones listed, around 87% were seen once. These data were likewise used in another study, on human thymus T cells.

Sequenced input: thymocytes. The origin of the receptors is a boy under two years old with a congenital heart defect.

The J gene is TRBJ2-1, the V gene TRBV5-1, with D perhaps matching TRBD2 (6 bases). V was pared by 1 base and J by 6 bases, with 14 bases between. Germline values: CDR1 SGHRS, CDR2 YFSETQ. The CDR3 consists of 15 residues. The CDR3 sequence is CASSLLGGPPNEQFF. The CDR3, as DNA: TGCGCCAGCAGCTTGTTGGGGGGACCTCCCAATGAGCAGTTCTTC.

V usage is TRBV14 and J usage is TRBJ2-7, with 10 nucleotides matching TRBD1. This CDR3 comprises 17 residues. Germline V gene lookup returns CDR1 SGHDN and CDR2 FVKESK. The junction had 12 bases not matched to a gene; V was cut back by 1 base and J by 6 bases. The CDR3 loop reads CASSQGDRGRRDGEQYF. Written as DNA, the CDR3 is TGTGCCAGCAGCCAAGGGGACAGGGGTAGGAGGGATGGCGAGCAGTACTTC.

The rearrangement joins TRBV14 to TRBJ1-2; TRBD1 matches at 12 bases. Per germline, CDR1 SGHDN and CDR2 FVKESK. The V segment lost 4 bases and the J segment 8 bases; nucleotides outside the gene matches: 11. The CDR3 extends over 16 amino acids. The CDR3 loop is CASSPGTGGRVRGYTF. In nucleotides, the CDR3 is TGTGCCAGCAGCCCTGGGACAGGGGGCCGAGTTCGCGGCTACACCTTC.